This T cell receptor beta chain was recovered during a study of blood T cell repertoires in COVID-19. Study details: Researchers got acute and convalescent COVID-19 samples from the United States, Italy and Spain. The cDNA or gDNA used as material had been derived from T cells, B-cell-depleted T cells, or PBMCs.

Remarks on this clone: Germline and junction disagree at one end, which may indicate a read error.

Patients of the Seattle cohort, enrolled during active infection, were followed longitudinally. Per the original data handling: Estimated nucleated cell counts came from reference gene primer amplification. Assay: immunoSEQ multiplex PCR; the TCRdb copy retains only in-frame clones and omits some. That table supplies the V and J calls and clone size; D and trimming were determined from the DNA. The top ten hold under 2.5% of the sample, which has 250,000 to 300,000 clones, around 91% seen once. The CDR3 runs 12 residues. CDR1 SGHRS and CDR2 YFSETQ come from the germline V gene. The origin of this receptor is a woman aged 60 to 75 with COVID-19, enrolled during active disease. The material sequenced was peripheral blood. The chain couples TRBV5-1 to TRBJ1-1, with D hard to call. The CDR3 DNA follows: TGCGCCAGCAGCTTGAGTAACAGTGAAGCTTTCTTT. It encodes CASSLSNSEAFF. The full variable domain, with the rest looked up from reference TRBV5-1 and TRBJ1-1, is KAGVTQTPRYLIKTRGQQVTLSCSPISGHRSVSWYQQTPGQGLQFLFEYFSETQRNKGNFPGRFSGRQFSNSRSEMNVSTLELGDSALYLCASSLSNSEAFFGQGTRLTVV.